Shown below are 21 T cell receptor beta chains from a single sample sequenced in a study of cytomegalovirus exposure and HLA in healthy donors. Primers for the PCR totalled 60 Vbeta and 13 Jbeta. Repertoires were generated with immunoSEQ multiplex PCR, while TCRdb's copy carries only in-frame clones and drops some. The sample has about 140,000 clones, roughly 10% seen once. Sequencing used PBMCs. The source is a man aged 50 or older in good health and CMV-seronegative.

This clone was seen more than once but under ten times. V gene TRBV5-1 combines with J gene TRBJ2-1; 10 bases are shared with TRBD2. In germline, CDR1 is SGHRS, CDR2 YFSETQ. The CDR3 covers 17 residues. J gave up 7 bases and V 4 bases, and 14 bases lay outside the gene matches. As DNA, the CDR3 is TGCGCCAGCAGCCAAGGTATAGCGGGGGGAGAGGGGAATGAGCAGTTCTTC. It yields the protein CASSQGIAGGEGNEQFF. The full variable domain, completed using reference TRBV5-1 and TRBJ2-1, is KAGVTQTPRYLIKTRGQQVTLSCSPISGHRSVSWYQQTPGQGLQFLFEYFSETQRNKGNFPGRFSGRQFSNSRSEMNVSTLELGDSALYLCASSQGIAGGEGNEQFFGPGTRLTVL.

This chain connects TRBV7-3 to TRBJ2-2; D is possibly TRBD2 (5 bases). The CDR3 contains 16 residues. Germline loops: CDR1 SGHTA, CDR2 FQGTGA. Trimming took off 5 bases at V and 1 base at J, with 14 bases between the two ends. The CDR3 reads CASSDKKRGNTGELFF. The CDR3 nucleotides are TGTGCCAGCAGCGACAAAAAACGGGGGAACACCGGGGAGCTGTTTTTT.

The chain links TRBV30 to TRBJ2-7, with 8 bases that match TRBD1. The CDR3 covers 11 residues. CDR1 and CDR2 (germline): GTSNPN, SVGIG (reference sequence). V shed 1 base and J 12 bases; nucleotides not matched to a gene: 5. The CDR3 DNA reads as TGTGCCTGGAGTGGAGACAGGGGAGGGTACTTC. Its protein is CAWSGDRGGYF.

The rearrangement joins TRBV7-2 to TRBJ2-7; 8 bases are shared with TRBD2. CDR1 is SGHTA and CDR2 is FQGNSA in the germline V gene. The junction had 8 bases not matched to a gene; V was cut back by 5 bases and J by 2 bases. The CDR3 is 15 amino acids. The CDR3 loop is CASSQSSGSTYEQYF. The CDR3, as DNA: TGTGCCAGCAGCCAATCTAGCGGGTCTACCTACGAGCAGTACTTC.

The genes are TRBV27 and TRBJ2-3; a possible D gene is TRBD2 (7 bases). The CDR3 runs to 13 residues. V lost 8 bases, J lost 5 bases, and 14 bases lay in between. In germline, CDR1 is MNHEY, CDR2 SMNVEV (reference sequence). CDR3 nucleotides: TGTGCCAGCCGGACTAGAGGGGGAGATACGCAGTATTTT. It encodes CASRTRGGDTQYF.

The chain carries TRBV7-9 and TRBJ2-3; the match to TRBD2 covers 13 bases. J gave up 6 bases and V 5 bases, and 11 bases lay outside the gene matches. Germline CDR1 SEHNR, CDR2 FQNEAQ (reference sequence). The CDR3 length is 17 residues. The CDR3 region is CASSHGTSGAWGDTQYF. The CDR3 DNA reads TGTGCCAGCAGCCACGGGACTAGCGGGGCCTGGGGGGATACGCAGTATTTT.

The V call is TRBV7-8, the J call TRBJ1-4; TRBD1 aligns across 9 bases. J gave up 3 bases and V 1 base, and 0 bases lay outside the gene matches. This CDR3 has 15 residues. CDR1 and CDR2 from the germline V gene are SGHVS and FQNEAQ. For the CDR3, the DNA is TGTGCCAGCAGCTTAGGGACAGGGGCTAATGAAAAACTGTTTTTT. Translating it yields CASSLGTGANEKLFF.

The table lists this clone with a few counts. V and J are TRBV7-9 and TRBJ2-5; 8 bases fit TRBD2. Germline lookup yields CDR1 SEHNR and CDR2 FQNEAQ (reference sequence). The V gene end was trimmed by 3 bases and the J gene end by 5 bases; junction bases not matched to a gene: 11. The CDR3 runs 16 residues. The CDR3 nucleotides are TGTGCCAGCAGCTTTGGCCGGGAGGGCCAGTGGGAGACCCAGTACTTC. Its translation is CASSFGREGQWETQYF.

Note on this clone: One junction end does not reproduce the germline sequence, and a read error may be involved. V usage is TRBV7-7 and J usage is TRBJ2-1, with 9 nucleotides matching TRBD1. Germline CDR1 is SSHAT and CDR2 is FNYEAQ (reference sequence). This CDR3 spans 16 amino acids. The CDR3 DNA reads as TGTGCTAGCAGCCAGTCGCGACAGGGGGCCTACAATGAGCAGTTCTTC. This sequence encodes CASSQSRQGAYNEQFF.

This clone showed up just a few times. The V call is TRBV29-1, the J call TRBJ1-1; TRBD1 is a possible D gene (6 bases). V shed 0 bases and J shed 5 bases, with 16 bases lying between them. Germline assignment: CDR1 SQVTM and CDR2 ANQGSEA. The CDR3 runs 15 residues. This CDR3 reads CSVEEFQGQATEAFF. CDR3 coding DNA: TGCAGCGTTGAAGAATTTCAGGGGCAGGCAACTGAAGCTTTCTTT.

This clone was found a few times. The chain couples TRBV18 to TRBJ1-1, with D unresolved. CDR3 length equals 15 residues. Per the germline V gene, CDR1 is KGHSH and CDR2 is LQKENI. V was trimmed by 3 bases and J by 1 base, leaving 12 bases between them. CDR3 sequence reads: CASSPHPRGNTEAFF. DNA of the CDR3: TGTGCCAGCTCACCCCATCCCCGAGGGAACACTGAAGCTTTCTTT.

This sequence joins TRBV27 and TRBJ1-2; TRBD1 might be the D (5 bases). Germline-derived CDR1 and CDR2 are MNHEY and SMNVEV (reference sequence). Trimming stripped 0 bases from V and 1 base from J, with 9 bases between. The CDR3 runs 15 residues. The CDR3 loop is CASSLSKQVNYGYTF. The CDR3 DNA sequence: TGTGCCAGCAGTTTATCGAAACAGGTTAACTATGGCTACACCTTC.

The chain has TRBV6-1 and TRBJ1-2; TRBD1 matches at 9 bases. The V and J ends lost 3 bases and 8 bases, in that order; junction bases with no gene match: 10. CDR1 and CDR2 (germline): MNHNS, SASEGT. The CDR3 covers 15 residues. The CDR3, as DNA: TGTGCCAGCAGTGAGAGGCGGACAGGGGTGGAGGGCTACACCTTC. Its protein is CASSERRTGVEGYTF.

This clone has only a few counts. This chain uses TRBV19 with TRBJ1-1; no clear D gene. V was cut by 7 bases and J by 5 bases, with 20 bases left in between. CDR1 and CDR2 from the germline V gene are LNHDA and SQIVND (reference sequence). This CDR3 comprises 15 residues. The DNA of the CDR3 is TGTGCCAGTACCCTAAGGTCGGCGGTGTGGACTGAAGCTTTCTTT. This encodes CASTLRSAVWTEAFF.

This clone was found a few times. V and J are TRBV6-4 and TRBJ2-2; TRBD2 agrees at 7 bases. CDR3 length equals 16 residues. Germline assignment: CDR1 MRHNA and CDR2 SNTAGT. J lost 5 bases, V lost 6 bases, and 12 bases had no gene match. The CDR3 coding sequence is TGTGCCAGCAGCCCCGGGGGAGGGAGGAGAACCGGGGAGCTGTTTTTT. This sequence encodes CASSPGGGRRTGELFF.

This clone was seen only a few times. The CDR3 sequence: CASSHTFGTGGDETQYF. The CDR3 DNA is TGCGCCAGCAGTCATACCTTCGGGACAGGGGGCGACGAGACCCAGTACTTC. This chain links TRBV5-1 with TRBJ2-5; 12 positions agree with TRBD1. Germline loops: CDR1 SGHRS, CDR2 YFSETQ. With V trimmed by 5 bases and J by 5 bases, 13 bases remained unmatched. The CDR3 sequence is 17 residues long.

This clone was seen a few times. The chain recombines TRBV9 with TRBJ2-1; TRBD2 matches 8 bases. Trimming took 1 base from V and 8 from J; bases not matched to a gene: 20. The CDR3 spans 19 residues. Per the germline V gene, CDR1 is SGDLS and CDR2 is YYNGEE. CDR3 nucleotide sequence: TGTGCCAGCAGCGTACCCCTACTGGCGGGAGGACCTTCAGGAGATGAGCAGTTCTTC. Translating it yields CASSVPLLAGGPSGDEQFF.

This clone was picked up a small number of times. The CDR3 DNA reads TGTGCCACCCTCATTCCCGGGACTAACCAGCAGTACTTC. Residues: CATLIPGTNQQYF. V usage is TRBV19 and J usage is TRBJ2-7; the match to TRBD2 covers 7 bases. Trimming at V came to 10 bases and at J to 8 bases, leaving 14 bases not matched to a gene. CDR3 size: 13 residues. Germline CDR1 reads LNHDA; CDR2 reads SQIVND (reference sequence). Full variable domain (outside the CDR3, taken from reference TRBV19 and TRBJ2-7): DGGITQSPKYLFRKEGQNVTLSCEQNLNHDAMYWYRQDPGQGLRLIYYSQIVNDFQKGDIAEGYSVSREKKESFPLTVTSAQKNPTAFYLCATLIPGTNQQYFGPGTRLTVT.

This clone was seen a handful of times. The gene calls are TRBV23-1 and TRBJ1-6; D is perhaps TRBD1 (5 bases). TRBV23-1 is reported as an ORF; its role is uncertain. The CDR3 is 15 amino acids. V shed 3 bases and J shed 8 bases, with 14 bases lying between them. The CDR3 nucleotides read TGCGCCAGCAGTCACAGGGCGATCCTCGATTCACCCCTCCACTTT. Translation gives CASSHRAILDSPLHF.

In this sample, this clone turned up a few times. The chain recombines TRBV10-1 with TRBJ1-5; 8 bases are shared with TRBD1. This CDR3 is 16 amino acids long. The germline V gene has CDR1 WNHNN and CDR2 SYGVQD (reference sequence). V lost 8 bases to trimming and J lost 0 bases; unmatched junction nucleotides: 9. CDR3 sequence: CASPRTGIYSNQPQHF. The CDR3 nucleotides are TGCGCCAGCCCAAGGACAGGGATTTATAGCAATCAGCCCCAGCATTTT.

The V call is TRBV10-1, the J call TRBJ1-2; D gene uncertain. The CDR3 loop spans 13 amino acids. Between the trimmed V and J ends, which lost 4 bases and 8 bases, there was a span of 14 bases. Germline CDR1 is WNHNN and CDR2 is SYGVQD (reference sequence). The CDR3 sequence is CASSAERGRGYTF. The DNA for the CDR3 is TGCGCCAGCAGTGCCGAACGGGGTCGCGGCTACACCTTC.